A single sample is the source of the 16 T cell receptor beta chains below, sequenced in a study of shared clonotypes between healthy human individuals. The method was immunoSEQ multiplex PCR; TCRdb's version includes in-frame clones alone and lacks a portion of them. The repertoire has roughly 2.5 million clones, around nine tenths of them found once; the top ten carry around 0.15%. The specimen was naive CD4+ T cells sorted from blood. Subset described: CD45RA+ positively selected. The receptors stem from a man between 18 and 29 years old in good health.

This clone has only a few counts. The V gene is TRBV18, the J gene TRBJ2-2; D is uncertain. Deletions cut 6 bases from V and 5 bases from J, with 13 bases between. CDR1 KGHSH and CDR2 LQKENI come from the germline V gene. There are 14 residues in the CDR3. The DNA of the CDR3 is TGTGCCAGCTCCGCCCGTGAAGGGACCGGGGAGCTGTTTTTT. Amino acids: CASSAREGTGELFF.

This chain uses TRBV6-5 with TRBJ2-7; D possibly uses TRBD1 or TRBD2 (5 bases each). CDR1 and CDR2 from the germline V gene are MNHEY and SVGAGI. The V gene lost 8 bases and the J gene lost 5 bases, with 13 bases spanning the gap. This CDR3 is built from 12 residues. The CDR3 bases are TGTGCCAGCGGTCGAGGGGTGGACGAGCAGTACTTC. Translating it yields CASGRGVDEQYF.

With respect to this clone: The sample carries other DNA sequences with the same CDR3. This chain connects TRBV2 to TRBJ1-2; 7 nucleotides agree with TRBD1. This CDR3 has 13 amino acids. V shed 6 bases and J 2 bases; nucleotides not matched to a gene: 3. Per the germline V gene, CDR1 is SNHLY and CDR2 is FYNNEI. The CDR3 region is CASSLGQNYGYTF. CDR3 coding DNA: TGTGCCAGCAGCTTGGGACAGAACTATGGCTACACCTTC.

Only a few counts were recorded for this clone. This rearrangement joins TRBV4-3 to TRBJ1-6; no definite D call. This CDR3 is 13 amino acids long. V lost 0 bases, J lost 11 bases, and 8 bases lay in between. Germline V CDR1 and CDR2: LGHNA, YSLEER. CDR3 sequence: CASSQDVGTPLHF. The CDR3 DNA reads as TGCGCCAGCAGCCAAGACGTGGGCACACCCCTCCACTTT.

This chain links TRBV7-6 with TRBJ2-3; D may be TRBD1 (5 bases). Germline-derived CDR1 and CDR2 are SGHVS and FNYEAQ. V dropped 6 bases and J dropped 1 base, with 17 bases sitting between them. The CDR3 spans 16 residues. The CDR3 DNA sequence: TGTGCCAGCAGTGGGCGTGCGGACACAGGCACAGATACGCAGTATTTT. Translation: CASSGRADTGTDTQYF.

This sequence joins TRBV18 and TRBJ1-4, with D perhaps matching TRBD1 (5 bases). The V gene's germline CDR1 is KGHSH and CDR2 LQKENI. The CDR3 consists of 14 residues. Trimming stripped 0 bases from V and 11 bases from J, with 13 bases between. In nucleotides, the CDR3 is TGTGCCAGCTCACCACCCGTGGCGGGGGAGAAACTGTTTTTT. It encodes CASSPPVAGEKLFF.

The rearrangement links TRBV2 to TRBJ2-2, with a possible D match to TRBD2 (6 bases). V was trimmed by 0 bases and J by 4 bases, leaving 12 bases between them. From germline, CDR1 is SNHLY and CDR2 FYNNEI. CDR3 length: 16 amino acids. CDR3 nucleotides: TGTGCCAGCAGTGAAGCGAGTACGGGACTCACCGGGGAGCTGTTTTTT. Protein: CASSEASTGLTGELFF.

The rearrangement uses TRBV11-2 and TRBJ1-2; the D gene is possibly TRBD1 (5 bases). The V and J ends lost 3 bases and 8 bases respectively, with 13 bases between them. This CDR3 region has 13 residues. Germline V gives CDR1 SGHAT, CDR2 FQNNGV. The CDR3 coding sequence is TGTGCCAGCAGCTTGGATACGTGGGGCGGCTACACCTTC. Protein sequence: CASSLDTWGGYTF.

The chain is built from TRBV19 and TRBJ2-1, with TRBD1 identical over 10 bases. CDR1 and CDR2 from the germline V gene are LNHDA and SQIVND (reference sequence). The J segment lost 12 bases and the V segment lost 5 bases, leaving 13 bases of the junction unmatched. The CDR3 spans 15 residues. The CDR3 DNA reads as TGTGCCAGTAGTGTGACAGGGGGCGGGTTTGGTGTGCAGTTCTTC. Amino acids: CASSVTGGGFGVQFF.

The rearrangement joins TRBV2 to TRBJ2-3, with D possibly matching TRBD2 (6 bases). The CDR3 is 15 amino acids. Germline loops: CDR1 SNHLY, CDR2 FYNNEI. The V end was cut by 6 bases, the J end by 6 bases, with 19 bases between. CDR3 sequence: CASSVRDSGGDTQYF. DNA for the CDR3: TGTGCCAGCAGCGTCAGGGACTCGGGTGGCGATACGCAGTATTTT.

Only one count was recorded for this clone. This CDR3 is also generated by other DNA sequences in the sample. The genes are TRBV2 and TRBJ1-6, with 8 bases identical to TRBD1. This CDR3 region has 14 residues. Germline trimming cut 6 bases from V and 6 bases from J; bases unmatched to any gene: 4. CDR1 is SNHLY, CDR2 FYNNEI, per germline. CDR3 protein: CASSVQGGNSPLHF. CDR3 nucleotide sequence: TGTGCCAGCAGCGTACAGGGGGGTAATTCACCCCTCCACTTT.

This sequence joins TRBV30 and TRBJ1-5; no reliable D call. The CDR3 runs 14 residues. V lost 2 bases to trimming and J lost 5 bases, with 13 bases between them. CDR1 is GTSNPN, CDR2 SVGIG, per germline (reference sequence). CDR3 in amino acids: CAWSLTRRDQPQHF. The DNA of the CDR3 is TGTGCCTGGAGTCTCACCCGTCGGGATCAGCCCCAGCATTTT.

CDR3 nucleotide sequence: TGTGCCAGTAGTACCGGTGGGTCCGGGACTTTCACCTACGAGCAGTACTTC. It yields the protein CASSTGGSGTFTYEQYF. V usage is TRBV19 and J usage is TRBJ2-7, with D possibly matching TRBD2 (6 bases). Trimming stripped 4 bases from V and 2 bases from J, with 21 bases between. Germline CDR1 is LNHDA and CDR2 is SQIVND (reference sequence). The CDR3 is 17 amino acids.

This sequence joins TRBV5-1 and TRBJ2-2, with D perhaps given as TRBD1 or TRBD2 (6 bases each). CDR3 length: 18 residues. Germline lookup yields CDR1 SGHRS and CDR2 YFSETQ. Trimming removed 3 bases from V and 3 bases from J, with 21 bases in between. CDR3: CASSSRSLGGRDTGELFF. The CDR3, as DNA: TGCGCCAGCAGCTCCAGGAGCTTGGGGGGCCGCGACACCGGGGAGCTGTTTTTT.

V and J are TRBV5-6 and TRBJ1-2; tentatively, D is TRBD1 (5 bases). The CDR3 spans 12 residues. Trimming left V 5 bases short and J 6 bases short, with 11 bases between. Germline loops: CDR1 SGHDT, CDR2 YYEEEE. The CDR3 bases are TGTGCCAGCAGATACGGGGGGAATGGCTACACCTTC. Its translation is CASRYGGNGYTF.

The rearrangement links TRBV28 to TRBJ2-7, with TRBD1 identical over 8 bases. The V gene's germline CDR1 is MDHEN and CDR2 SYDVKM. The ends lost 4 bases at V and 0 bases at J; junction bases unmatched: 8. This CDR3 has 16 residues. This CDR3 is CASSSSGGAGSYEQYF. In DNA, the CDR3 is TGTGCCAGCAGTTCTTCAGGGGGCGCGGGCTCCTACGAGCAGTACTTC.